The T cell receptor (beta chain) under discussion was sequenced for a study of blood T cell repertoires in COVID-19. Study-wide background: The United States, Italy and Spain provided the acute and convalescent COVID-19 samples. T cells, B-cell-depleted T cells, or PBMCs provided the cDNA or gDNA that served as material.

V was clipped by 5 bases and J by 4 bases; unmatched bases: 8. This CDR3 contains 15 residues. The germline gives CDR1 MNHEY, CDR2 SVGEGT. In the authors' workflow: The authors estimated nucleated cell counts from reference gene primer amplification. Using immunoSEQ multiplex PCR, the repertoire was profiled, and TCRdb retains in-frame clones only, with some absent. V, J and clone size were drawn from that table, and D and trimming were deduced from the DNA. The data contain roughly 140,000 clones, 80% to 90% of them singletons. The sequencing input was peripheral blood. This clonotype originated in a woman aged 35 to 49 with acute or convalescent COVID-19. The V call is TRBV6-2 or TRBV6-3, the J call TRBJ1-5; 7 nucleotides align to TRBD1. CDR3 sequence reads: CASSTGQVINQPQHF. In DNA, the CDR3 is TGTGCCAGCAGTACCGGACAGGTAATAAATCAGCCCCAGCATTTT.